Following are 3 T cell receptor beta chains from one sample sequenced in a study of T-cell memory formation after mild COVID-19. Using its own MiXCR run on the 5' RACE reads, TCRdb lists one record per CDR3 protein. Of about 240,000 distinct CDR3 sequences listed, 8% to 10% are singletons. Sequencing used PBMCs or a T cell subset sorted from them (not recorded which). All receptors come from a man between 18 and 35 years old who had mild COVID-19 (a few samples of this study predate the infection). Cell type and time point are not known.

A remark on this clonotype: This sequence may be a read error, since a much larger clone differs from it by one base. The CDR3 nucleotides read TGCGCCAGAAGCCAAGAATCCAGGGATACGCAGTATTTT. Its translation: CARSQESRDTQYF. The chain carries TRBV4-3 and TRBJ2-3, with D unclear. The CDR3 is made up of 13 amino acids. Germline CDR1 is LGHNA and CDR2 is YSLEER.

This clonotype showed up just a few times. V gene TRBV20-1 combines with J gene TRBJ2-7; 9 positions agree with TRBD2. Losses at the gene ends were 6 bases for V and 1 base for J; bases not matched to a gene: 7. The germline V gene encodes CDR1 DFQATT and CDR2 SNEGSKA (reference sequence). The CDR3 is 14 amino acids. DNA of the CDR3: TGCAGTGCCGCCGGACTAGCGTTGTCCTACGAGCAGTACTTC. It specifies CSAAGLALSYEQYF.

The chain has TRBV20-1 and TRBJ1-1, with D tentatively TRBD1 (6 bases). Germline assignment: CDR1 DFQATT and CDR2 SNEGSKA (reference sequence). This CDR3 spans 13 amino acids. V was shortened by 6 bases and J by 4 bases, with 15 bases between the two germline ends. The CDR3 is CSALKGGPTEAFF. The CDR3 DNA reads TGCAGTGCCCTAAAAGGGGGGCCCACTGAAGCTTTCTTT.